One T cell receptor (beta chain) is described in this entry. Its cognate antigen is unknown. The data were taken from a study of naive and memory T cell subsets. The beta constant-region primer was an equimolar mix of two oligonucleotides covering TRBC1 and TRBC2. A 12-nucleotide UMI and the SP2 primer were added to the cDNA 3' end by oligonucleotide ligation. MiXCR was run by TCRdb on the UMI-ligation and nested PCR reads, yielding one entry per CDR3 protein. The sample holds tens of thousands of distinct CDR3 sequences; roughly 13% are singletons and the top ten take roughly 21%. The junction had 10 bases not matched to a gene; V was cut back by 2 bases and J by 1 base. The CDR3 contains 17 residues. CDR1 and CDR2 (germline): LNHDA, SQIVND (reference sequence). CMV status came from CD4+ T cell IFNgamma after overnight CMV lysate stimulation of fresh PBMCs. CD45RA-CD27- cells were effector memory; CD45RA+CD27- cells were EMRA.

Study-wide results and caveats: In CD4 and CD8 cells, diversity dropped from naive through EMRA.

The receptor comes from a human donor in good health. V usage is TRBV19 and J usage is TRBJ2-7, with 8 bases fitting TRBD2. Sequencing was done on a sample of effector memory CD4+ T cells from blood. Specified subset: effector memory, CD45RA- CD27-. The CDR3 DNA follows: TGTGCCAGTAGTATAAGCGGGAGCCAAACGTCGTCCTACGAGCAGTACTTC. It codes for CASSISGSQTSSYEQYF.